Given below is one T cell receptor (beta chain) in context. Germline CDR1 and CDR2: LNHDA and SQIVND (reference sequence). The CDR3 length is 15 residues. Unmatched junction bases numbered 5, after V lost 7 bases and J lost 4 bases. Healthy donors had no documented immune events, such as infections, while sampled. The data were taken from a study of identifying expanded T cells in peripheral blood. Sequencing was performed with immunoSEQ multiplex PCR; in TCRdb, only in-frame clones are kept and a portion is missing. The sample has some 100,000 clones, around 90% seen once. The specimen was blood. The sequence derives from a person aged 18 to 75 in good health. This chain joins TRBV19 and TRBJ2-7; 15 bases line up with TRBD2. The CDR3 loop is CASTPGLAGGYEQYF. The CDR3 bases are TGTGCCAGTACCCCGGGACTAGCGGGGGGTTACGAGCAGTACTTC.